This TCR beta chain is from a study of shared clonotypes between healthy human individuals. Among the donors, all were Caucasian adults who lived in Nashville, Tennessee. Notes on the study in general: Represented diversity (both genetic and exposure-history) was limited by the small number of donors. The sole specimen, blood, was sampled, and tissue repertoires likely differ.

Here immunoSEQ multiplex PCR was the method, and the copy in TCRdb shows in-frame clones only, minus some. The sample contains roughly 500,000 clones, over 65% of which appear only once. J was trimmed by 5 bases and V by 5 bases; bases with no gene match: 7. The CDR3 is made up of 14 amino acids. From germline, CDR1 is KGHSH and CDR2 LQKENI. Concerning this clone: No antigen is known for it.

The source material was PBMCs. This TCR derives from a woman between 40 and 55 years old in good health. Some clones in this sample may be carry-over from other donors' samples. V is TRBV18 and J is TRBJ2-7; 9 nucleotides agree with TRBD1. CDR3 coding DNA: TGTGCCAGCTCAGAACCGGGACAGGGAGACGAGCAGTACTTC. Translation gives CASSEPGQGDEQYF.